This T cell receptor beta chain was identified in a study of blood T cell repertoires in COVID-19. Study context: The United States, Italy and Spain provided the acute and convalescent COVID-19 samples.

The germline gives CDR1 SQVTM, CDR2 ANQGSEA. This CDR3 has 16 residues. The V and J ends lost 3 bases and 2 bases respectively, with 20 bases between them. This clone was seen only once. The assay was immunoSEQ multiplex PCR, and TCRdb's table has in-frame clones only and misses some. The sample holds 110,000 to 150,000 clones; approximately 79% are singletons and the top ten take approximately 8.6%. The genes are TRBV29-1 and TRBJ2-7; D is possibly TRBD2 (6 bases). Material: peripheral blood. The clonotype was recovered from a man between 50 and 59 years old with active or convalescent COVID-19. CDR3 sequence: CSVDVKRVSGAYEQYF. The CDR3 region has the DNA TGCAGCGTTGACGTAAAGCGGGTATCTGGAGCCTACGAGCAGTACTTC.